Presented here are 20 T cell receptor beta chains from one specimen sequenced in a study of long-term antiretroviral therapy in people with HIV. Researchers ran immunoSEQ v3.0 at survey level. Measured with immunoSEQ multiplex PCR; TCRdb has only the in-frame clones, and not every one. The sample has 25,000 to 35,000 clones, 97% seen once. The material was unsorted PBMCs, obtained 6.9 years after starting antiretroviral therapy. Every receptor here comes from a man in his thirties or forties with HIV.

CDR3 loop: CASSARGGGHESYEQYF. DNA for the CDR3: TGTGCCAGCAGCGCCCGCGGAGGGGGACACGAGTCCTACGAGCAGTACTTC. The chain combines TRBV7-2 with TRBJ2-7; the D gene could be TRBD1 or TRBD2 (6 bases each). CDR3 length equals 17 residues. The V gene lost 5 bases and the J gene lost 1 base, with 21 bases spanning the gap. The V gene's germline CDR1 is SGHTA and CDR2 FQGNSA.

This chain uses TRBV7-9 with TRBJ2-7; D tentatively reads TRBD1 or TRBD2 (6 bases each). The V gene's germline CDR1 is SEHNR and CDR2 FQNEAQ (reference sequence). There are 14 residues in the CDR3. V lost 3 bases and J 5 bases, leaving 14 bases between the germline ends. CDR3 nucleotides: TGTGCCAGCAGCTTGGGGGGCCAAGGCCACGAGCAGTACTTC. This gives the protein CASSLGGQGHEQYF.

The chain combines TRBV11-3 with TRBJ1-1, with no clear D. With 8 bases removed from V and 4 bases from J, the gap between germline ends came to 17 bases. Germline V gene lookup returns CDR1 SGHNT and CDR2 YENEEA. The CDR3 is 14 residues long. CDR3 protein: CASGTELWSTEAFF. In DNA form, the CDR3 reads TGTGCCAGCGGAACGGAATTGTGGAGCACTGAAGCTTTCTTT.

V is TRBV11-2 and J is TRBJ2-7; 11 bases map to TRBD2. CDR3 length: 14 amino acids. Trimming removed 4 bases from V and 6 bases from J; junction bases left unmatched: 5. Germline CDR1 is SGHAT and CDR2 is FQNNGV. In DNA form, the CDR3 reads TGTGCCAGCAGCTGGGGTAGCGGGAGGGTCGAGCAGTACTTC. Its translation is CASSWGSGRVEQYF.

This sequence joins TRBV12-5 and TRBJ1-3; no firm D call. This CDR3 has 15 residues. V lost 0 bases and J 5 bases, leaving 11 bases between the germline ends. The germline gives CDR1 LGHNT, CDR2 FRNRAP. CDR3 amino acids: CASGLVVGGRNTIYF. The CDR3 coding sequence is TGTGCTAGTGGTTTGGTCGTGGGCGGGAGAAACACCATATATTTT. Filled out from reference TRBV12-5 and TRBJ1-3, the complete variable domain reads DARVTQTPRHKVTEMGQEVTMRCQPILGHNTVFWYRQTMMQGLELLAYFRNRAPLDDSGMPKDRFSAEMPDATLATLKIQPSEPRDSAVYFCASGLVVGGRNTIYFGEGSWLTVV.

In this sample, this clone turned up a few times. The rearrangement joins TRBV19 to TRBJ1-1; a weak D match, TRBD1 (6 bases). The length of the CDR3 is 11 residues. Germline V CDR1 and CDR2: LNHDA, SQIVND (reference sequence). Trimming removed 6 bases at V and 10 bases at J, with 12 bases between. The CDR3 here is CASSPGTRAFF. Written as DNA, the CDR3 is TGTGCCAGTAGCCCCGGGACAAGAGCTTTCTTT. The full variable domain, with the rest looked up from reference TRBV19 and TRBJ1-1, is DGGITQSPKYLFRKEGQNVTLSCEQNLNHDAMYWYRQDPGQGLRLIYYSQIVNDFQKGDIAEGYSVSREKKESFPLTVTSAQKNPTAFYLCASSPGTRAFFGQGTRLTVV.

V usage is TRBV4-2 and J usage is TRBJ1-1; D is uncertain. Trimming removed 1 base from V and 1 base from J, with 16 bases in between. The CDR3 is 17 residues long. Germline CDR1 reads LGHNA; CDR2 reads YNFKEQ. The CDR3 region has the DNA TGTGCCAGCAGCCAAGCTCGTGTTCGGACGGGGAACACTGAAGCTTTCTTT. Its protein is CASSQARVRTGNTEAFF.

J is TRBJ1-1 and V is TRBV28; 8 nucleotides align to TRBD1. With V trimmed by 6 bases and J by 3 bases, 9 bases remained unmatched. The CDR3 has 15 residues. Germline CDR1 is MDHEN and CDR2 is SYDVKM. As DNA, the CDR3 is TGTGCCAGCAGACCCCAGGGGGCTGGATACACTGAAGCTTTCTTT. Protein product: CASRPQGAGYTEAFF.

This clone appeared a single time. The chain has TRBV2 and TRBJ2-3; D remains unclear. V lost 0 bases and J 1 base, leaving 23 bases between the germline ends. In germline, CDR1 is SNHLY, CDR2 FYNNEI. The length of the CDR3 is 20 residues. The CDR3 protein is CASSEALLGSTDYGTDTQYF. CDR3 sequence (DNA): TGTGCCAGCAGTGAAGCGCTTCTAGGGTCGACCGATTACGGCACAGATACGCAGTATTTT.

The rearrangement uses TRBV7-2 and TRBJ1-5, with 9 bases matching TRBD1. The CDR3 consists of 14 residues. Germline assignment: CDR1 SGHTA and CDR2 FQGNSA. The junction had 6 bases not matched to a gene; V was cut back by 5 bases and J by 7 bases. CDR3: CASSPRTGVQPQHF. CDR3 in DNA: TGTGCCAGCAGCCCCCGGACAGGGGTGCAGCCCCAGCATTTT.

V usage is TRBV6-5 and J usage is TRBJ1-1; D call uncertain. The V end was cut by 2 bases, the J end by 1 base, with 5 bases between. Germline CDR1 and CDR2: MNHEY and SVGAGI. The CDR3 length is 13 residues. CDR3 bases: TGTGCCAGCAGTTACCAGCGGAACACTGAAGCTTTCTTT. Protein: CASSYQRNTEAFF.

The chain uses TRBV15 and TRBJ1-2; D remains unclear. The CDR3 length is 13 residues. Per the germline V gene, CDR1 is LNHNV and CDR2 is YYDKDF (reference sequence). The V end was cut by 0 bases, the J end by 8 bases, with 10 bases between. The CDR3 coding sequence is TGTGCCACCAGCAGAGACGATGAACGGGGCTACACCTTC. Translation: CATSRDDERGYTF.

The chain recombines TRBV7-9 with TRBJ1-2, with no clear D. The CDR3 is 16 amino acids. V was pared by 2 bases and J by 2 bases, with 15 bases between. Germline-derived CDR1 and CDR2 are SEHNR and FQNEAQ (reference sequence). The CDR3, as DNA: TGTGCCAGCAGCTTATCATCGGCAGCCTTAAACTATGGCTACACCTTC. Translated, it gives CASSLSSAALNYGYTF. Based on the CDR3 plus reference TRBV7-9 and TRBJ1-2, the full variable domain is DTGVSQNPRHKITKRGQNVTFRCDPISEHNRLYWYRQTLGQGPEFLTYFQNEAQLEKSRLLSDRFSAERPKGSFSTLEIQRTEQGDSAMYLCASSLSSAALNYGYTFGSGTRLTVV.

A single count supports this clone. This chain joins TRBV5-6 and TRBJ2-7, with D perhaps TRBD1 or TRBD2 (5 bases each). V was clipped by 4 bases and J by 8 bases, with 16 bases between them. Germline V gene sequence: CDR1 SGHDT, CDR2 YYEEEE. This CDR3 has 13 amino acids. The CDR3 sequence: CASSLGTPGQQYF. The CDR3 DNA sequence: TGTGCCAGCAGCCTCGGGACCCCGGGGCAGCAGTACTTC.

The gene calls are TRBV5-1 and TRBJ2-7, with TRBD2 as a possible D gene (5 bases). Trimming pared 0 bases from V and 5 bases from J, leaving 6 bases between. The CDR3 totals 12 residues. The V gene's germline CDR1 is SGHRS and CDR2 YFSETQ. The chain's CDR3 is CASSLAGNEQYF. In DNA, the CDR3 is TGCGCCAGCAGCTTGGCGGGGAACGAGCAGTACTTC. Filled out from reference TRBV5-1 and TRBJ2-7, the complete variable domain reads KAGVTQTPRYLIKTRGQQVTLSCSPISGHRSVSWYQQTPGQGLQFLFEYFSETQRNKGNFPGRFSGRQFSNSRSEMNVSTLELGDSALYLCASSLAGNEQYFGPGTRLTVT.

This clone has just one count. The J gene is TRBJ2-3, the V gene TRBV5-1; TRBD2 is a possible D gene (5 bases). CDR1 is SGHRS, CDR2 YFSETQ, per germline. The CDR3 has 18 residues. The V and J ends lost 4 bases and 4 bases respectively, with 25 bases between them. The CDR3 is CASSLTTSPGIIADTQYF. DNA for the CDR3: TGCGCCAGCAGCCTGACGACATCGCCGGGAATCATCGCAGATACGCAGTATTTT.

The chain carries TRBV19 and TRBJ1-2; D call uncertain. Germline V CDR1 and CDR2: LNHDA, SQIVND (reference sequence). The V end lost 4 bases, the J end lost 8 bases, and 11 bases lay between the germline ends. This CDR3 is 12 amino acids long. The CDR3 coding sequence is TGTGCCAGTAGTAGGAACCCGGAGGGCTACACCTTC. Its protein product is CASSRNPEGYTF. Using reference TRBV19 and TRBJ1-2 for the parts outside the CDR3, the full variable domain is DGGITQSPKYLFRKEGQNVTLSCEQNLNHDAMYWYRQDPGQGLRLIYYSQIVNDFQKGDIAEGYSVSREKKESFPLTVTSAQKNPTAFYLCASSRNPEGYTFGSGTRLTVV.

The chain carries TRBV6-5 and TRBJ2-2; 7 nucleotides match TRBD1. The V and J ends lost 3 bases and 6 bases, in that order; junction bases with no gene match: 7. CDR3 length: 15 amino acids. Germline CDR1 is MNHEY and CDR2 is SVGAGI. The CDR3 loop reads CASSYRDSRPGELFF. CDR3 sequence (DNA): TGTGCCAGCAGTTATCGGGACAGTCGTCCCGGGGAGCTGTTTTTT.

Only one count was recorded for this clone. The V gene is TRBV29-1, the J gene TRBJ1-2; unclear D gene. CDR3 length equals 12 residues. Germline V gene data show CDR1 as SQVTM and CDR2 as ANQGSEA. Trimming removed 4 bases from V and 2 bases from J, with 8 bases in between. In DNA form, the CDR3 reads TGCAGCGTTGTTGACGGGAACTATGGCTACACCTTC. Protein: CSVVDGNYGYTF.

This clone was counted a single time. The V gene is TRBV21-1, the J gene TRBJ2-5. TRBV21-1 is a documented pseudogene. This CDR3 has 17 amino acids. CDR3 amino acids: CASSVRDGFLPSVTQYF. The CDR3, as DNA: TGTGCCAGCAGCGTCCGGGACGGATTCCTACCAAGTGTGACCCAGTACTTC.